These 7 T cell receptor beta chains came from one sample sequenced in a study of PD-L1 blockade in urothelial cancer. Profiled with immunoSEQ multiplex PCR; TCRdb holds only in-frame clones, not every one. The profile shows approximately 50,000 clones, 85% to 90% of them singletons. Described time point: pretreatment peripheral blood. The sample consisted of PBMCs, taken around atezolizumab (anti-PD-L1) treatment. The receptors come from a man between 60 and 75 years old with urothelial cancer.

This sequence joins TRBV9 and TRBJ2-1; 11 positions match TRBD2. V gave up 1 base and J gave up 0 bases; unmatched junction bases: 6. CDR3 size: 18 residues. Germline V CDR1 and CDR2: SGDLS, YYNGEE. The CDR3 protein is CASSVTGLAGGSYNEQFF. The DNA for the CDR3 is TGTGCCAGCAGCGTAACGGGGCTAGCGGGGGGCTCCTACAATGAGCAGTTCTTC.

The rearrangement uses TRBV7-2 and TRBJ1-2; perhaps TRBD1 as D (6 bases). Trimming took 7 bases from V and 2 from J, leaving 14 bases between them. The germline gives CDR1 SGHTA, CDR2 FQGNSA. This CDR3 comprises 14 residues. The CDR3 nucleotides are TGTGCCAGCACCCCGGCCGGGACAAACTATGGCTACACCTTC. Translating it yields CASTPAGTNYGYTF.

This clone was detected once. The V call is TRBV5-6, the J call TRBJ2-1; TRBD2 is a possible D gene (5 bases). Trimming shortened V by 1 base and J by 5 bases, and 13 bases separated the two germline ends. The CDR3 runs 15 residues. Per germline, CDR1 SGHDT and CDR2 YYEEEE. The CDR3 loop is CASSLIRERDNEQFF. The CDR3 DNA follows: TGTGCCAGCAGCTTGATTAGGGAGAGGGACAATGAGCAGTTCTTC. The whole variable domain, filled in from reference TRBV5-6 and TRBJ2-1, reads DAGVTQSPTHLIKTRGQQVTLRCSPKSGHDTVSWYQQALGQGPQFIFQYYEEEERQRGNFPDRFSGHQFPNYSSELNVNALLLGDSALYLCASSLIRERDNEQFFGPGTRLTVL.

This chain connects TRBV19 to TRBJ2-1; 7 nucleotides line up with TRBD2. The CDR3 is 17 amino acids. Trimming at V came to 1 base and at J to 1 base, leaving 7 bases not matched to a gene. Germline V gene lookup returns CDR1 LNHDA and CDR2 SQIVND (reference sequence). CDR3 nucleotide sequence: TGTGCCAGTAGTATAGTGGAGCGGGGTCCTTCCTACAATGAGCAGTTCTTC. Amino acid sequence: CASSIVERGPSYNEQFF.

This clone was detected once. V usage is TRBV9 and J usage is TRBJ2-5; TRBD2 might be the D (6 bases). CDR1 and CDR2 (germline): SGDLS, YYNGEE. Trimming left V 0 bases short and J 1 base short, with 16 bases between. The CDR3 sequence is 17 residues long. CDR3 amino acids: CASSVEAGRGLQETQYF. The CDR3 DNA reads TGTGCCAGCAGCGTAGAAGCAGGTAGGGGACTCCAAGAGACCCAGTACTTC.

The sample holds one count of this clone. The rearrangement uses TRBV14 and TRBJ1-2; weak D call: TRBD1 (5 bases). The length of the CDR3 is 14 residues. V lost 2 bases, J lost 7 bases, and 14 bases lay in between. Germline CDR1 reads SGHDN; CDR2 reads FVKESK. CDR3 nucleotide sequence: TGTGCCAGCAGCCAACCGGGGGAGATGGCTGGCTACACCTTC. Its protein is CASSQPGEMAGYTF.

The V gene is TRBV6-5, the J gene TRBJ2-4; possibly TRBD1 for D (6 bases). CDR3 size: 15 residues. Germline assignment: CDR1 MNHEY and CDR2 SVGAGI. V lost 5 bases to trimming and J lost 2 bases, with 13 bases between them. The CDR3, as DNA: TGTGCCAGCAGTCGCCTAACAGGGACCAAAAACATTCAGTACTTC. It encodes CASSRLTGTKNIQYF.